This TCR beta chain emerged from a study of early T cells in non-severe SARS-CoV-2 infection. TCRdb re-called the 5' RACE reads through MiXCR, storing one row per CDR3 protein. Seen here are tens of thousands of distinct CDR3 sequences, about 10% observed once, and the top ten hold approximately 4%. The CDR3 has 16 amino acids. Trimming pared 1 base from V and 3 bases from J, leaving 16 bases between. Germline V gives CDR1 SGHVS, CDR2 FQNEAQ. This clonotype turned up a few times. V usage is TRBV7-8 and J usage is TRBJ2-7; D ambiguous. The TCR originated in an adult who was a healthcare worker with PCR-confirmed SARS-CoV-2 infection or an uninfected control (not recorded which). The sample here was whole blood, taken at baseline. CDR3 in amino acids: CASSLGPDLRDYEQYF. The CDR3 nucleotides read TGTGCCAGCAGCTTAGGTCCGGACCTACGCGACTACGAGCAGTACTTC. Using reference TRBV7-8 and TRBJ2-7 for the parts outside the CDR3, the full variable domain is GAGVSQSPRYKVAKRGQDVALRCDPISGHVSLFWYQQALGQGPEFLTYFQNEAQLDKSGLPSDRFFAERPEGSVSTLKIQRTQQEDSAVYLCASSLGPDLRDYEQYFGPGTRLTVT.